The 18 T cell receptor beta chains in this list originate from one sample, sequenced in a study of cytomegalovirus exposure and HLA in healthy donors. 60 Vbeta and 13 Jbeta primers were used in PCR. Clones were sequenced by immunoSEQ multiplex PCR, and TCRdb holds only the in-frame ones, with some missing. Of under 110,000 clones listed, roughly 71% are singletons. Sequencing used PBMCs. These receptors were obtained from a male donor in good health and CMV-seropositive.

The sample holds a few counts of this clone. The V gene is TRBV12-5, the J gene TRBJ2-1, with a tentative D call TRBD2 (6 bases). This CDR3 has 17 residues. The V end lost 2 bases, the J end lost 2 bases, and 16 bases lay between the germline ends. Per germline, CDR1 LGHNT and CDR2 FRNRAP. For the CDR3, the DNA is TGTGCTAGTGGTTTGTCCCTGGGCGGCGGGACCTACAATGAGCAGTTCTTC. Its translation: CASGLSLGGGTYNEQFF.

The chain uses TRBV7-9 and TRBJ1-1; possibly TRBD1 for D (6 bases). V lost 2 bases and J 6 bases, leaving 16 bases between the germline ends. The CDR3 sequence is 15 residues long. From germline, CDR1 is SEHNR and CDR2 FQNEAQ (reference sequence). The CDR3 here is CASSLLGGGASEAFF. The CDR3, as DNA: TGTGCCAGCAGCTTACTCGGGGGGGGCGCGTCTGAAGCTTTCTTT.

The V and J genes are TRBV5-4 and TRBJ1-1, with a weak D call TRBD1 (5 bases). Trimming shortened V by 3 bases and J by 8 bases, and 11 bases separated the two germline ends. The CDR3 contains 12 residues. Germline values: CDR1 SGHNT, CDR2 YYREEE (reference sequence). The CDR3 sequence: CASSWGGTEAFF. In DNA, the CDR3 is TGTGCCAGCAGCTGGGGGGGGACCGAAGCTTTCTTT.

This chain joins TRBV9 and TRBJ1-5, with a possible D match to TRBD1 (6 bases). The CDR3 totals 15 residues. Germline CDR1 reads SGDLS; CDR2 reads YYNGEE. V shed 0 bases and J shed 3 bases, with 10 bases lying between them. The CDR3 region has the DNA TGTGCCAGCAGCGTAGGCGGGGGGCACAATCAGCCCCAGCATTTT. Amino acids: CASSVGGGHNQPQHF.

This chain joins TRBV9 and TRBJ2-7; D possibly corresponds to TRBD1 (6 bases). Germline V gene sequence: CDR1 SGDLS, CDR2 YYNGEE. The ends were cut back, 8 bases at V and 1 base at J, with 19 bases in the middle. The CDR3 loop spans 15 amino acids. For the CDR3, the DNA is TGTGCCAGTTCCCGATACGGGCAGGGGTCCTACGAGCAGTACTTC. This sequence encodes CASSRYGQGSYEQYF.

The chain has TRBV5-1 and TRBJ2-1, with 10 positions matching TRBD2. Germline V gene data show CDR1 as SGHRS and CDR2 as YFSETQ. Germline trimming cut 0 bases from V and 2 bases from J; bases unmatched to any gene: 2. This CDR3 region has 16 residues. The CDR3 region has the DNA TGCGCCAGCAGCTTGGTGAGCGGGGGGGCCTACAATGAGCAGTTCTTC. It yields the protein CASSLVSGGAYNEQFF.

The CDR3 DNA is TGTGCCAGCAGCTGGGATAGGGGTCCTGCGCACACTGAAGCTTTCTTT. Its protein product is CASSWDRGPAHTEAFF. The gene calls are TRBV27 and TRBJ1-1; perhaps TRBD1 as D (5 bases). With 6 bases removed from V and 3 bases from J, the gap between germline ends came to 20 bases. The CDR3 is made up of 16 amino acids. Germline V gene lookup returns CDR1 MNHEY and CDR2 SMNVEV (reference sequence).

The gene calls are TRBV4-3 and TRBJ1-5; 9 nucleotides align to TRBD1. This CDR3 comprises 18 residues. Germline assignment: CDR1 LGHNA and CDR2 YSLEER. Germline trimming cut 0 bases from V and 6 bases from J; bases unmatched to any gene: 12. CDR3 in DNA: TGCGCCAGCAGCCAAGATATACGGGGGACAGGGTTCGTTCAGCCCCAGCATTTT. As protein: CASSQDIRGTGFVQPQHF.

The gene calls are TRBV5-4 and TRBJ2-1, with 8 bases identical to TRBD2. The J segment lost 4 bases and the V segment lost 2 bases, leaving 11 bases of the junction unmatched. In germline, CDR1 is SGHNT, CDR2 YYREEE (reference sequence). The CDR3 spans 17 residues. The CDR3 region is CASSLVAGIYWYNEQFF. As DNA, the CDR3 is TGTGCCAGCAGCTTAGTAGCGGGGATATATTGGTACAATGAGCAGTTCTTC.

V is TRBV10-3 and J is TRBJ1-1; tentatively, D is TRBD1 (6 bases). The germline V and J ends were trimmed by 4 bases and 1 base, with 7 bases remaining between them. This CDR3 comprises 13 residues. Germline V lookup: CDR1 ENHRY, CDR2 SYGVKD. CDR3 loop: CAISGTENTEAFF. The CDR3 nucleotides read TGTGCCATCAGTGGGACAGAGAACACTGAAGCTTTCTTT.

The V call is TRBV28, the J call TRBJ1-1; D possibly corresponds to TRBD1 (5 bases). The CDR3 is 14 amino acids. Trimming stripped 6 bases from V and 1 base from J, with 12 bases between. CDR1 and CDR2 (germline): MDHEN, SYDVKM. Here the CDR3 DNA reads TGTGCCAGCAGAGCCAGGGTCCGGAACACTGAAGCTTTCTTT. As protein: CASRARVRNTEAFF.

This chain joins TRBV9 and TRBJ2-1; 14 bases agree with TRBD2. Germline V gene lookup returns CDR1 SGDLS and CDR2 YYNGEE. V dropped 3 bases and J dropped 4; count of bases not matched to a gene: 9. There are 18 residues in the CDR3. CDR3 bases: TGTGCCAGCAGCGCTCCGGGACTAGCGGGGGATCAATACAATGAGCAGTTCTTC. It yields the protein CASSAPGLAGDQYNEQFF.

The chain couples TRBV9 to TRBJ2-1; D not resolved. V lost 0 bases and J lost 6, with 13 bases in between. Germline V lookup: CDR1 SGDLS, CDR2 YYNGEE. The CDR3 spans 15 residues. DNA for the CDR3: TGTGCCAGCAGCGTAGAGGCCCTCTCAGGCAATGAGCAGTTCTTC. Protein: CASSVEALSGNEQFF.

CDR3 region: CASSPEGQGRQPQHF. The DNA of the CDR3 is TGTGCCAGCAGCCCGGAGGGACAGGGCCGTCAGCCCCAGCATTTT. The chain is built from TRBV7-2 and TRBJ1-5; 9 bases line up with TRBD1. CDR3 length equals 15 residues. With V trimmed by 5 bases and J by 6 bases, 8 bases remained unmatched. The V gene's germline CDR1 is SGHTA and CDR2 FQGNSA.

The chain couples TRBV7-3 to TRBJ2-5, with D possibly TRBD2 on 5 matching bases. The ends were cut back, 5 bases at V and 3 bases at J, with 13 bases in the middle. Germline V gene data show CDR1 as SGHTA and CDR2 as FQGTGA. The CDR3 spans 14 residues. In DNA form, the CDR3 reads TGTGCCAGCAGCCCCCACGGGAAGGAAGAGACCCAGTACTTC. It specifies CASSPHGKEETQYF.

The rearrangement uses TRBV7-3 and TRBJ1-6; D might be TRBD1 (5 bases). Germline CDR1 is SGHTA and CDR2 is FQGTGA. Trimming shortened V by 0 bases and J by 4 bases, and 10 bases separated the two germline ends. The length of the CDR3 is 16 residues. DNA for the CDR3: TGTGCCAGCAGCTTAACGGCAGGGCTTTATAATTCACCCCTCCACTTT. Protein product: CASSLTAGLYNSPLHF. Looking up the rest from reference TRBV7-3 and TRBJ1-6 gives the full variable domain: GAGVSQTPSNKVTEKGKYVELRCDPISGHTALYWYRQSLGQGPEFLIYFQGTGAADDSGLPNDRFFAVRPEGSVSTLKIQRTERGDSAVYLCASSLTAGLYNSPLHFGNGTRLTVT.

The chain carries TRBV18 and TRBJ2-1; no firm D call. CDR1 is KGHSH and CDR2 is LQKENI in the germline V gene. There are 12 residues in the CDR3. V lost 6 bases, J lost 6 bases, and 9 bases lay in between. Here the CDR3 DNA reads TGTGCCAGCTCGGCCGGGTCCAATGAGCAGTTCTTC. Its protein product is CASSAGSNEQFF.

This sequence joins TRBV7-3 and TRBJ1-1; 10 positions agree with TRBD1. There are 14 residues in the CDR3. V was clipped by 2 bases and J by 6 bases; unmatched bases: 3. Germline values: CDR1 SGHTA, CDR2 FQGTGA. CDR3 nucleotide sequence: TGTGCCAGCAGCTTACTTGGACAGGGGGCTGAAGCTTTCTTT. It yields the protein CASSLLGQGAEAFF.